This T cell receptor beta chain was observed in a study of identical twins. The V end lost 5 bases, the J end lost 7 bases, and 9 bases lay between the germline ends. The CDR3 extends over 13 amino acids. Germline V gene data show CDR1 as LGHNA and CDR2 as YNFKEQ. Each CDR3 protein gets one entry after TCRdb re-called the 5' RACE reads with MiXCR. The sample has 200,000 to 250,000 distinct CDR3 sequences, approximately 7% seen once; the top ten hold roughly 3.7%. The study's findings and limits: Invariant MAIT and iNKT cells may have partly biased zero-insertion analyses.

As for this clonotype: What it binds is not known.

These same data were also listed under a study on yellow fever vaccine responses in identical twins.

Source material: memory (CD45RO+) T cells sorted from blood. This clonotype originated in a woman aged 18-30 years in good health. The chain uses TRBV4-2 and TRBJ1-6; no definite D call. CDR3 in amino acids: CASSFERNSPLHF. In DNA, the CDR3 is TGTGCCAGCAGCTTCGAGAGGAATTCACCCCTCCACTTT.